This note documents a single TCR beta chain sequence. This entry is derived from a study of blood T cell repertoires in COVID-19. Turning to the study itself: Acute and convalescent COVID-19 specimens originated in the United States, Italy and Spain.

Here immunoSEQ multiplex PCR was the method, and the copy in TCRdb shows in-frame clones only, minus some. This sample has 55,000 to 75,000 clones, with around 77% found just once. Patients in Seattle were enrolled during active infection, then followed longitudinally. CDR3 length equals 14 residues. Per germline, CDR1 SEHNR and CDR2 FQNEAQ (reference sequence). V lost 1 base, J lost 2 bases, and 7 bases lay in between. The gene calls are TRBV7-9 and TRBJ2-3; possible D gene TRBD2, 6 bases. Sequenced sample: peripheral blood. The clonotype was recovered from a woman between 70 and 85 years old with COVID-19, enrolled during active disease. CDR3 nucleotide sequence: TGTGCCAGCAGCTTAGGCGGGGACACAGATACGCAGTATTTT. This gives the protein CASSLGGDTDTQYF.